This TCR beta chain stems from a study of naive and memory T cell subsets. Ligated cDNA underwent four rounds of PCR with nested alpha and beta constant region primers and SP2. TCRdb itself ran the 5' RACE reads through MiXCR, one entry per CDR3 protein. The sample comprises approximately 49,000 distinct CDR3 sequences, 4% to 5% of which are singletons, and around 0.8% rests with the top ten. A note on this clonotype: This may stem from a read error, because a much larger clone lies one nucleotide away.

This CDR3 contains 12 residues. V gave up 5 bases and J gave up 6 bases, with 8 bases separating them. The germline V gene encodes CDR1 MNHNY and CDR2 SVGAGI (reference sequence). The library had UMIs added by 3' ligation of an oligonucleotide to TCR cDNA. The receptor was isolated from a female donor in good health. The chain recombines TRBV6-6 with TRBJ1-5, with D tentatively TRBD1 (5 bases). The CDR3 loop is CASSDDSQPQHF. CDR3 DNA sequence: TGTGCCAGCAGTGACGACAGTCAGCCCCAGCATTTT.